Below, 29 T cell receptor beta chains from the same sample are listed, as sequenced in a study of T cells in Graves' hyperthyroidism and ophthalmopathy. Amplification yielded TCR beta CDR3 regions, with RNA transcripts as the source. HTBI primers were employed in a first-round RT-PCR of the TCR CDR3. TCRdb used MiXCR to reprocess the multiplex PCR reads, holding one entry per CDR3 protein. The sample has 800,000 or so distinct CDR3 sequences, 35% to 40% seen once. The sample comprised blood. These receptors were collected from a man aged 18 to 29 with Graves' hyperthyroidism.

The chain uses TRBV19 and TRBJ2-2, with D unclear. V was clipped by 5 bases and J by 9 bases, with 7 bases between them. The CDR3 runs 11 residues. CDR1 LNHDA and CDR2 SQIVND come from the germline V gene (reference sequence). DNA for the CDR3: TGTGCCAGTAGTCCCAGCCGGGAGCTGTTTTTT. Amino acid sequence: CASSPSRELFF.

The genes are TRBV7-9 and TRBJ2-7, with D perhaps matching TRBD2 (6 bases). Germline V gene lookup returns CDR1 SEHNR and CDR2 FQNEAQ (reference sequence). This CDR3 spans 14 amino acids. V dropped 6 bases and J dropped 4 bases, with 16 bases sitting between them. The DNA for the CDR3 is TGTGCCAGCAGTTTCTCGCGGGAAGGGTACGAGCAGTACTTC. It specifies CASSFSREGYEQYF.

This clonotype appeared many times. The chain joins TRBV24-1 to TRBJ2-7; D is possibly TRBD2 (6 bases). V was cut by 12 bases and J by 2 bases, with 13 bases left in between. From germline, CDR1 is KGHDR and CDR2 SFDVKD. CDR3 size: 12 residues. The CDR3 bases are TGTGCCTCACTGGCGGGAACCTACGAGCAGTACTTC. Translating it yields CASLAGTYEQYF.

This clonotype has only a few counts. This chain links TRBV2 with TRBJ2-2; 8 bases align to TRBD2. This CDR3 is 15 amino acids long. CDR1 and CDR2 from the germline V gene are SNHLY and FYNNEI. V was pared by 10 bases and J by 4 bases, with 11 bases of the junction left unmatched. The CDR3 loop reads CATYEAGGGTGELFF. The DNA for the CDR3 is TGTGCCACCTACGAGGCGGGGGGAGGCACCGGGGAGCTGTTTTTT.

On this clonotype itself: A junction boundary mismatches the germline segment, possibly from a read error. The gene calls are TRBV10-3 and TRBJ2-4; D possibly corresponds to TRBD2 (6 bases). CDR3 length equals 12 residues. Germline V gene sequence: CDR1 ENHRY, CDR2 SYGVKD. For the CDR3, the DNA is TGTGCCAGCAGTACTCCCCCACGGGAGCAGTACTTC. As protein: CASSTPPREQYF.

This clonotype was recorded at least ten times. As DNA, the CDR3 is TGCGCCAGCAGCTACAGGGAGCGGAATTCACCCCTCCACTTT. It is translated as CASSYRERNSPLHF. The chain joins TRBV5-1 to TRBJ1-6; a weak D match, TRBD1 (6 bases). Germline assignment: CDR1 SGHRS and CDR2 YFSETQ. CDR3 length: 14 amino acids. V was trimmed by 3 bases and J by 7 bases, leaving 11 bases between them.

The chain is built from TRBV7-9 and TRBJ2-7; TRBD1 aligns across 8 bases. This CDR3 is 15 amino acids long. The germline V gene encodes CDR1 SEHNR and CDR2 FQNEAQ (reference sequence). Losses at the gene ends were 4 bases for V and 9 bases for J; bases not matched to a gene: 14. The CDR3 loop reads CASSSARDRTTRQYF. The CDR3 DNA reads as TGTGCCAGCAGCTCTGCCAGGGACAGGACTACGAGGCAGTACTTC.

This chain connects TRBV10-3 to TRBJ2-3; no clear D. V was trimmed by 3 bases and J by 0 bases, leaving 7 bases between them. Germline assignment: CDR1 ENHRY and CDR2 SYGVKD. This CDR3 has 14 residues. The CDR3 DNA follows: TGTGCCATCAGTGACGCGAGGAGCACAGATACGCAGTATTTT. Amino acid sequence: CAISDARSTDTQYF.

This clonotype has just a few counts. This chain connects TRBV7-9 to TRBJ2-5; 8 bases map to TRBD2. J gave up 5 bases and V 4 bases, and 9 bases lay outside the gene matches. Per the germline V gene, CDR1 is SEHNR and CDR2 is FQNEAQ (reference sequence). The CDR3 has 15 residues. The CDR3, as DNA: TGTGCCAGCAGCTCGACCGGAGCGGGAGTTGAGACCCAGTACTTC. Translated: CASSSTGAGVETQYF.

There are many counts of this clonotype. The gene calls are TRBV7-9 and TRBJ1-6, with unresolved D. Trimming shortened V by 8 bases and J by 8 bases, and 19 bases separated the two germline ends. The CDR3 has 15 amino acids. Germline V gene lookup returns CDR1 SEHNR and CDR2 FQNEAQ (reference sequence). The CDR3 sequence is CASGGLGLGDSPLHF. In DNA form, the CDR3 reads TGTGCCAGCGGTGGATTAGGGCTCGGAGATTCACCCCTCCACTTT.

This clonotype was picked up a small number of times. The CDR3 reads CASSQEGMGTEAFF. CDR3 DNA sequence: TGTGCCAGCAGCCAAGAAGGGATGGGGACTGAAGCTTTCTTT. This rearrangement joins TRBV4-2 to TRBJ1-1; D not resolved. The germline CDR1 and CDR2 sequences are LGHNA and YNFKEQ. V lost 0 bases and J lost 5, with 10 bases in between. The CDR3 runs 14 residues.

Here the CDR3 DNA reads TGTGCCAGCAGTGGGCAGGGTCTACCTGGAAACACCATATATTTT. This gives the protein CASSGQGLPGNTIYF. The chain couples TRBV7-2 to TRBJ1-3, with D tentatively TRBD1 (5 bases). The CDR3 totals 15 residues. The V end was cut by 6 bases, the J end by 2 bases, with 14 bases between. Germline assignment: CDR1 SGHTA and CDR2 FQGNSA.

Turning to this clonotype: A much larger clone lies a single base off, so this may be a read error. The V call is TRBV11-3, the J call TRBJ1-2; D not resolved. CDR3 length: 15 amino acids. The V gene's germline CDR1 is SGHNT and CDR2 YENEEA. CDR3 amino acids: CASSQVGSLIDGCTF. The CDR3 bases are TGTGCCAGCAGCCAAGTGGGCAGCCTTATAGACGGCTGCACCTTC.

The CDR3 region is CASSLASGGAEAFF. The CDR3 DNA reads as TGCGCCAGCAGCTTGGCCTCGGGTGGCGCTGAAGCTTTCTTT. V usage is TRBV5-1 and J usage is TRBJ1-1; no clear D. With 0 bases removed from V and 6 bases from J, the gap between germline ends came to 12 bases. The length of the CDR3 is 14 residues. Germline V gene sequence: CDR1 SGHRS, CDR2 YFSETQ.

The V call is TRBV7-9, the J call TRBJ2-7; 9 bases agree with TRBD2. The trim removed 5 bases at V and 1 base at J, leaving 15 bases unmatched. From germline, CDR1 is SEHNR and CDR2 FQNEAQ (reference sequence). The CDR3 sequence is 18 residues long. CDR3 nucleotide sequence: TGTGCCAGCAGCCCAACCGCGCGCGGGAGGGGGAGGTCCTACGAGCAGTACTTC. Translated: CASSPTARGRGRSYEQYF.

The chain has TRBV7-3 and TRBJ1-1, with TRBD1 as a possible D gene (6 bases). The CDR3 covers 12 residues. V was shortened by 7 bases and J by 5 bases, with 11 bases between the two germline ends. The V gene's germline CDR1 is SGHTA and CDR2 FQGTGA. In DNA, the CDR3 is TGTGCCAGCACCACGGGGGCGACTGAAGCTTTCTTT. Protein product: CASTTGATEAFF.

This clonotype was seen a handful of times. In nucleotides, the CDR3 is TGTGCCAGCAGTGAAGAGCAGGCCTTATACGAGCAGTACTTC. Amino acids: CASSEEQALYEQYF. The J gene is TRBJ2-7, the V gene TRBV6-1; D ambiguous. This CDR3 comprises 14 residues. Trimming removed 1 base from V and 4 bases from J, with 11 bases in between. The V gene's germline CDR1 is MNHNS and CDR2 SASEGT.

The chain joins TRBV7-2 to TRBJ1-1; weak D call: TRBD1 (6 bases). The CDR3 is made up of 16 amino acids. V lost 3 bases and J lost 2, with 16 bases in between. CDR1 is SGHTA and CDR2 is FQGNSA in the germline V gene. The CDR3 is CASSLQGRTANTEAFF. The CDR3 DNA reads as TGTGCCAGCAGCTTGCAGGGCCGGACAGCCAACACTGAAGCTTTCTTT.

This clonotype appeared a single time. The V and J genes are TRBV7-8 and TRBJ1-2, with TRBD1 as a possible D gene (5 bases). Trimming took off 5 bases at V and 0 bases at J, with 13 bases between the two ends. The CDR3 spans 15 residues. Germline V gene sequence: CDR1 SGHVS, CDR2 FQNEAQ. The CDR3 reads CASSPRDGANYGYTF. CDR3 coding DNA: TGTGCCAGCAGCCCTAGGGACGGCGCTAACTATGGCTACACCTTC.

This clonotype has at least ten counts. The chain joins TRBV9 to TRBJ1-5; D is undetermined. Germline CDR1 is SGDLS and CDR2 is YYNGEE. The CDR3 consists of 13 residues. V dropped 0 bases and J dropped 8 bases, with 9 bases sitting between them. CDR3 in amino acids: CASSVAPAEPQHF. CDR3 nucleotides: TGTGCCAGCAGCGTAGCCCCAGCTGAGCCCCAGCATTTT. The full variable domain, its missing parts supplied by reference TRBV9 and TRBJ1-5, is DSGVTQTPKHLITATGQRVTLRCSPRSGDLSVYWYQQSLDQGLQFLIQYYNGEERAKGNILERFSAQQFPDLHSELNLSSLELGDSALYFCASSVAPAEPQHFGDGTRLSIL.

In this sample, this clonotype turned up once. This chain links TRBV15 with TRBJ1-2; D perhaps matches TRBD1 (5 bases). V was clipped by 0 bases and J by 5 bases, with 7 bases between them. CDR3 length equals 13 residues. Germline V gene data show CDR1 as LNHNV and CDR2 as YYDKDF (reference sequence). In nucleotides, the CDR3 is TGTGCCACCAGCAGAGAGACAGATTATGGCTACACCTTC. Protein sequence: CATSRETDYGYTF.

Only one count was recorded for this clonotype. A junction end diverges from the germline sequence, so it may reflect a read error. The chain carries TRBV9 and TRBJ2-6; D may be TRBD1 (7 bases). The germline V gene has CDR1 SGDLS and CDR2 YYNGEE. The CDR3 has 16 residues. The CDR3 region is CASSDLGGGLMNTEAF. Here the CDR3 DNA reads TGTGCCAGCAGCGACTTAGGAGGGGGCCTTATGAACACTGAAGCTTTC.

This clonotype was picked up many times. The chain employs TRBV9 and TRBJ1-2, with 10 nucleotides matching TRBD1. J was trimmed by 7 bases and V by 2 bases; bases with no gene match: 5. The CDR3 loop spans 14 amino acids. Germline V gene lookup returns CDR1 SGDLS and CDR2 YYNGEE. The DNA of the CDR3 is TGTGCCAGCAGCGTTCAGGACAGGGGGTCTGGCTACACCTTC. Residues: CASSVQDRGSGYTF.

This clonotype was counted many times. This chain joins TRBV7-8 and TRBJ1-6; perhaps TRBD1 as D (5 bases). V lost 4 bases and J 10 bases, leaving 17 bases between the germline ends. The CDR3 is 15 amino acids. The V gene's germline CDR1 is SGHVS and CDR2 FQNEAQ. The CDR3: CASSSAAGIQSPLHF. The CDR3 DNA reads TGTGCCAGCAGCTCAGCGGCAGGGATTCAGTCACCCCTCCACTTT. Full variable domain (missing parts from reference TRBV7-8 and TRBJ1-6): GAGVSQSPRYKVAKRGQDVALRCDPISGHVSLFWYQQALGQGPEFLTYFQNEAQLDKSGLPSDRFFAERPEGSVSTLKIQRTQQEDSAVYLCASSSAAGIQSPLHFGNGTRLTVT.

DNA for the CDR3: TGTGCCAGCAGCGCCCCGACTAGCGGGGCGGGCGAGCAGTACTTC. It specifies CASSAPTSGAGEQYF. The chain recombines TRBV11-2 with TRBJ2-7; 11 bases map to TRBD2. CDR3 size: 15 residues. V trimming: 5 bases; J trimming: 6 bases; junction bases outside the gene matches: 9. Germline CDR1 reads SGHAT; CDR2 reads FQNNGV. The full variable domain, in which reference TRBV11-2 and TRBJ2-7 provide the parts outside the CDR3, is EAGVAQSPRYKIIEKRQSVAFWCNPISGHATLYWYQQILGQGPKLLIQFQNNGVVDDSQLPKDRFSAERLKGVDSTLKIQPAKLEDSAVYLCASSAPTSGAGEQYFGPGTRLTVT.

The chain couples TRBV30 to TRBJ1-1; no clear D gene. V lost 1 base and J lost 0, with 6 bases in between. Germline-derived CDR1 and CDR2 are GTSNPN and SVGIG (reference sequence). The length of the CDR3 is 13 residues. DNA of the CDR3: TGTGCCTGGAGTGACGGAGTGAACACTGAAGCTTTCTTT. Its protein product is CAWSDGVNTEAFF.

V gene TRBV3-1 combines with J gene TRBJ1-1; tentatively, D is TRBD1 (5 bases). The CDR3 length is 15 residues. Between the trimmed V and J ends, which lost 0 bases and 7 bases, there was a span of 15 bases. CDR1 is LGHDT, CDR2 YNNKEL, per germline (reference sequence). The CDR3 bases are TGTGCCAGCAGCCAAGAATCGGCAGGGACGGATGAAGCTTTCTTT. It translates to CASSQESAGTDEAFF.

The V and J genes are TRBV25-1 and TRBJ1-1; D is perhaps TRBD1 (5 bases). V shed 5 bases and J shed 5 bases, with 15 bases lying between them. Germline-derived CDR1 and CDR2 are MGHDK and SYGVNS. The CDR3 is 14 residues long. The CDR3 protein is CASSLWRGETEAFF. DNA for the CDR3: TGTGCCAGCAGTTTATGGAGGGGCGAAACTGAAGCTTTCTTT. The full variable domain, its missing parts supplied by reference TRBV25-1 and TRBJ1-1, is EADIYQTPRYLVIGTGKKITLECSQTMGHDKMYWYQQDPGMELHLIHYSYGVNSTEKGDLSSESTVSRIRTEHFPLTLESARPSHTSQYLCASSLWRGETEAFFGQGTRLTVV.

The V call is TRBV7-9, the J call TRBJ2-7; D unclear. V was cut by 7 bases and J by 5 bases, with 12 bases left in between. CDR1 and CDR2 (germline): SEHNR, FQNEAQ (reference sequence). The CDR3 runs to 12 residues. The CDR3 protein is CASTLDPHEQYF. CDR3 in DNA: TGTGCCAGCACCCTCGACCCCCACGAGCAGTACTTC.